The T cell receptor beta chain described here comes from a study of blood T cell repertoires in COVID-19. Across the whole study: Sources were T cells, B-cell-depleted T cells, or PBMCs; the material itself was cDNA or gDNA.

The CDR3 runs to 13 residues. The germline V gene encodes CDR1 MGHRA and CDR2 YSYEKL. The germline V and J ends were trimmed by 0 bases and 12 bases, with 12 bases remaining between them. Generated by immunoSEQ multiplex PCR, the TCRdb table keeps only in-frame clones and is missing some. Of about 430,000 clones detected, roughly 88% appear once; the ten largest clones hold approximately 0.96%. J is TRBJ2-1 and V is TRBV4-1, with no clear D. The receptor was isolated from a young woman with acute COVID-19. Sequencing was done on a sample of PBMCs or T cells enriched from blood (not recorded which). The chain's CDR3 is CASSQDLIPGQFF. The CDR3 DNA reads TGCGCCAGCAGCCAAGATCTAATCCCCGGGCAGTTCTTC.